These 5 T cell receptor beta chains were sequenced from one sample in a study of post-analysis software for immune sequencing data. Findings of the study overall: Included in a set of five TRBV segments more frequent in patients than controls were TRBV5-6, TRBV5-1 and TRBV20-1.

Carried by the TCR beta cDNA libraries were unique molecular identifiers. TCRdb passed the PCR reads through MiXCR, listing each CDR3 protein once. This table holds 740,000 or so distinct CDR3 sequences, about 53% found once. These receptors are not linked to any known antigen. The material sequenced was blood. The receptors shown here come from a girl between 10 and 17 years old with multiple sclerosis.

As DNA, the CDR3 is TGCGCCAGCAGCTTGGAACCGCCCCAGGGCAAAGAGACCCAGTACTTC. Protein product: CASSLEPPQGKETQYF. J is TRBJ2-5 and V is TRBV5-1, with D perhaps matching TRBD1 (5 bases). The germline V gene encodes CDR1 SGHRS and CDR2 YFSETQ. The V and J ends lost 0 bases and 3 bases respectively, with 15 bases between them. The CDR3 length is 16 residues.

This clonotype was picked up a small number of times. J is TRBJ2-7 and V is TRBV19; D perhaps matches TRBD1 (6 bases). Trimming cost V 5 bases and J 2 bases, with 22 bases left between them. This CDR3 is 17 amino acids long. The V gene's germline CDR1 is LNHDA and CDR2 SQIVND (reference sequence). CDR3: CASSPGIWQGPTYEQYF. The CDR3 DNA sequence: TGTGCCAGTAGTCCGGGCATATGGCAGGGGCCTACCTACGAGCAGTACTTC.

The J gene is TRBJ2-5, the V gene TRBV20-1, with a possible D match to TRBD2 (5 bases). The CDR3 extends over 13 amino acids. V dropped 6 bases and J dropped 4 bases, with 15 bases sitting between them. Germline V lookup: CDR1 DFQATT, CDR2 SNEGSKA (reference sequence). The CDR3 sequence: CSAIPSGSETQYF. The CDR3 region has the DNA TGCAGTGCCATTCCATCGGGATCAGAGACCCAGTACTTC.

This chain uses TRBV5-1 with TRBJ2-7, with no clear D. V shed 0 bases and J shed 0 bases, with 10 bases lying between them. The CDR3 covers 15 residues. Germline CDR1 reads SGHRS; CDR2 reads YFSETQ. CDR3 DNA: TGCGCCAGCAGCTTGGGGAGTGGAGACTCCTACGAGCAGTACTTC. Amino acid sequence: CASSLGSGDSYEQYF.

The chain uses TRBV20-1 and TRBJ2-5; TRBD1 is a possible D gene (6 bases). The CDR3 is made up of 15 amino acids. Trimming stripped 3 bases from V and 5 bases from J, with 19 bases between. CDR1 and CDR2 from the germline V gene are DFQATT and SNEGSKA (reference sequence). Here the CDR3 DNA reads TGCAGTGCTAGTATTGGAGACAGGTTCAGTGAGACCCAGTACTTC. It translates to CSASIGDRFSETQYF.